The clone carrying this TCR beta chain has a handful of counts. Antigen unknown. The draw of peripheral blood yielded about 9.4 milliliters from each donor. Isolating PBMCs gave at least 6 million of these cells per sample. The data belong to a study of blood T cells in healthy people across ages. Overall study findings and caveats: A roughly linear fall in TCR beta diversity per million T cells was seen with increasing age.

A sample-barcoded 5' primer and a J-beta primer mix were used in a second PCR of roughly 7 to 11 cycles. No fewer than 3 million CDR3-containing paired-end reads came from each sample. Each CDR3 protein gets one entry after TCRdb re-called the 5' RACE reads with MiXCR. The data contain 1.5 million to 2 million distinct CDR3 sequences, about 28% of them singletons. The sample taken for sequencing was blood. The origin of this receptor is a woman in her twenties or thirties in good health.

CDR3 sequence (DNA): TGTGCCAGCACGGAAACTGAAGCTTTCTTT. Protein: CASTETEAFF. The chain recombines TRBV2 with TRBJ1-1; D ambiguous. The CDR3 runs to 10 residues. From germline, CDR1 is SNHLY and CDR2 FYNNEI. Trimming removed 7 bases at V and 5 bases at J, with 5 bases between.